This T cell receptor beta chain stems from a study of blood T cell repertoires in COVID-19. Study-wide context: Some COVID-19 samples were acute and others convalescent; all came from the United States, Italy and Spain. The cDNA or gDNA used as material had been derived from T cells, B-cell-depleted T cells, or PBMCs.

J lost 4 bases, V lost 5 bases, and 1 base had no gene match. Germline loops: CDR1 ENHRY, CDR2 SYGVKD. The CDR3 totals 13 residues. Per the study methods: From reference gene primer amplification, estimates of nucleated cell counts were derived. Some clones are missing from TCRdb's copy, which holds only in-frame ones; the method was immunoSEQ multiplex PCR. V and J calls and clone size follow that table, whereas D and trimming were derived from the DNA. Here the sample spans 390,000 or so clones, 90% being singletons. Specimen: peripheral blood. The chain joins TRBV10-3 to TRBJ1-4, with 7 positions matching TRBD1. The receptor was isolated from a man aged 18 to 29 with active or convalescent COVID-19. CDR3 nucleotides: TGTGCCATCAGTCAGGGGGTTAATGAAAAACTGTTTTTT. Encoded protein: CAISQGVNEKLFF.